This T cell receptor (beta chain) was sequenced during a study of blood T cell repertoires in COVID-19. Study as a whole: From the United States, Italy and Spain came samples of acute and convalescent COVID-19. T cells, B-cell-depleted T cells, or PBMCs supplied cDNA or gDNA.

How the authors handled the data: Amplified reference gene primers provided the basis for estimating nucleated cell counts. Some clones are missing from TCRdb's copy, which holds only in-frame ones; the method was immunoSEQ multiplex PCR. The V and J calls and the clone size are those of that table, but D and trimming were determined from the DNA. The sample comprises about 150,000 clones, approximately 82% of which are singletons, and approximately 19% rests with the top ten. The TCR originated in a woman in her 70s who had recovered from COVID-19. Sequencing input: peripheral blood.

In DNA, the CDR3 is TGCAGCGTTGGGATTAGCGGTTTCCAAGAGACCCAGTACTTC. Encoded protein: CSVGISGFQETQYF. The V call is TRBV29-1, the J call TRBJ2-5; possibly TRBD2 for D (6 bases). Trimming removed 4 bases at V and 1 base at J, with 13 bases between. Germline V CDR1 and CDR2: SQVTM, ANQGSEA. CDR3 length: 14 residues.